These 15 T cell receptor beta chains were all obtained from the same sample, sequenced in a study of spatial heterogeneity in lung cancer. Study-wide results and limits: Expanded alpha and beta TCR counts within tumors tracked tumor mutation counts.

Time point denoted: sample taken at primary tumor resection. These receptors are not linked to any known antigen. TCRdb independently ran MiXCR on the 5' RACE reads; one entry per CDR3 protein. The table has over 1,000 distinct CDR3 sequences, around 19% seen once. Sequencing was performed on lung tumor tissue, taken at surgery. These receptors came from a male donor with early-stage non-small cell lung cancer.

The rearrangement joins TRBV6-2 or TRBV6-3 to TRBJ2-4; 10 bases match TRBD2. Unmatched junction bases numbered 6, after V lost 8 bases and J lost 8 bases. The CDR3 extends over 13 amino acids. CDR1 and CDR2 from the germline V gene are MNHEY and SVGEGT. The CDR3: CASRKREGYIQYF. The DNA for the CDR3 is TGTGCCAGCCGGAAGCGGGAGGGGTACATTCAGTACTTC.

By sample fraction, this clonotype is medium-sized. The V call is TRBV6-5, the J call TRBJ1-3, with D possibly being TRBD1 (6 bases). Germline V gene sequence: CDR1 MNHEY, CDR2 SVGAGI. V lost 7 bases and J 7 bases, leaving 17 bases between the germline ends. CDR3 length equals 14 residues. This CDR3 is CASIPPGVWNTIYF. The CDR3 nucleotides are TGTGCCAGCATTCCCCCAGGGGTCTGGAACACCATATATTTT.

This clonotype is labeled medium-sized (0.01 to 0.1%). J is TRBJ1-2 and V is TRBV27; D might be TRBD1 (5 bases). The CDR3 length is 18 residues. Germline V gene sequence: CDR1 MNHEY, CDR2 SMNVEV (reference sequence). V lost 2 bases, J lost 7 bases, and 26 bases lay in between. The CDR3 protein is CASSLRHREDIYSSGYTF. CDR3 DNA: TGTGCCAGCAGTTTACGACACCGGGAGGACATATACTCCAGTGGCTACACCTTC.

Points on this clonotype: Given a much more abundant clone one base away, this may be a read error. V and J are TRBV7-3 and TRBJ2-2; 9 bases line up with TRBD2. Trimming removed 5 bases from V and 0 bases from J; junction bases left unmatched: 4. Germline-derived CDR1 and CDR2 are SGHTA and FQGTGA. The CDR3 covers 16 residues. CDR3 sequence (DNA): TGTGCCAGCAGCCACCGACTAGCGGCGAACACCGGGGAGCTGTTTTTT. It encodes CASSHRLAANTGELFF.

This clonotype is labeled as medium-sized (0.01 to 0.1%). The junction differs from germline at one of its ends, possibly a read error. CDR3 residues: CATRRDRGANEKLFF. CDR3 DNA sequence: TGTGCCACCCGCAGAGACAGGGGGGCTAATGAAAAACTGTTTTTT. The chain joins TRBV15 to TRBJ1-4; TRBD1 matches 9 bases. CDR3 length: 15 residues. Germline assignment: CDR1 LNHNV and CDR2 YYDKDF (reference sequence).

This clonotype qualifies as large. The V and J genes are TRBV5-6 and TRBJ2-4; a possible D gene is TRBD2 (5 bases). V lost 3 bases and J 3 bases, leaving 16 bases between the germline ends. The CDR3 sequence is 16 residues long. Germline CDR1 SGHDT, CDR2 YYEEEE. This CDR3 reads CASSYASAAGKNIQYF. The CDR3 region has the DNA TGTGCCAGCAGCTACGCATCGGCCGCGGGCAAAAACATTCAGTACTTC.

By sample fraction, this clonotype is medium-sized. The genes are TRBV7-8 and TRBJ1-1; D unclear. CDR1 and CDR2 from the germline V gene are SGHVS and FQNEAQ. V was clipped by 3 bases and J by 5 bases, with 19 bases between them. This CDR3 is 16 amino acids long. The CDR3 DNA is TGTGCCAGCAGCTTCTGGAACCTTTACGGGAAAACTGAAGCTTTCTTT. Residues: CASSFWNLYGKTEAFF.

This clonotype ranks as large. The gene calls are TRBV10-2 and TRBJ2-2; 7 bases are a match to TRBD1. Germline trimming cut 5 bases from V and 3 bases from J; bases unmatched to any gene: 3. Germline V gene lookup returns CDR1 WSHSY and CDR2 SAAADI. This CDR3 comprises 14 residues. CDR3 sequence reads: CASSLGTDTGELFF. For the CDR3, the DNA is TGCGCCAGCAGTCTGGGGACAGACACCGGGGAGCTGTTTTTT.

This clonotype is large by share. The chain is built from TRBV12-3 or TRBV12-4 and TRBJ2-1, with no clear D. Trimming stripped 4 bases from V and 7 bases from J, with 11 bases between. The CDR3 is 13 amino acids. The CDR3 DNA reads as TGTGCCAGCAGTTCCAGCATCCGGAATGAGCAGTTCTTC. As protein: CASSSSIRNEQFF.

By proportion, this clonotype is medium-sized. The chain is built from TRBV7-3 and TRBJ1-2, with 12 bases matching TRBD1. The germline V gene encodes CDR1 SGHTA and CDR2 FQGTGA. V lost 5 bases to trimming and J lost 4 bases; unmatched junction nucleotides: 5. This CDR3 is built from 15 residues. The CDR3 sequence: CASSPGTGGAYGYTF. DNA of the CDR3: TGTGCCAGCAGCCCCGGGACAGGGGGCGCCTATGGCTACACCTTC.

CDR3 amino acids: CASRRGSYEQYF. The CDR3 DNA is TGTGCCAGCAGAAGAGGGAGCTACGAGCAGTACTTC. The chain couples TRBV6-5 to TRBJ2-7, with a possible D match to TRBD2 (5 bases). The V and J ends lost 6 bases and 3 bases respectively, with 9 bases between them. The CDR3 sequence is 12 residues long. Germline assignment: CDR1 MNHEY and CDR2 SVGAGI.

The gene calls are TRBV6-5 and TRBJ2-1; unclear D gene. Germline V gives CDR1 MNHEY, CDR2 SVGAGI. The CDR3 extends over 15 amino acids. Trimming took off 2 bases at V and 0 bases at J, with 8 bases between the two ends. The CDR3 spells CASSYDESSYNEQFF. For the CDR3, the DNA is TGTGCCAGCAGTTACGACGAAAGCTCCTACAATGAGCAGTTCTTC.

In its sample, this clonotype ranks as medium-sized. This chain's CDR3 is CASSLELDPYQETQYF. CDR3 sequence (DNA): TGCGCCAGCAGCTTGGAGCTAGACCCGTACCAAGAGACCCAGTACTTC. The V call is TRBV5-1, the J call TRBJ2-5; D is uncertain. V lost 0 bases and J 0 bases, leaving 12 bases between the germline ends. Germline V CDR1 and CDR2: SGHRS, YFSETQ. This CDR3 is built from 16 residues.

The chain couples TRBV7-9 to TRBJ2-1; TRBD2 matches 10 bases. Unmatched junction bases numbered 8, after V lost 4 bases and J lost 5 bases. The CDR3 has 16 residues. Germline V CDR1 and CDR2: SEHNR, FQNEAQ (reference sequence). This CDR3 is CASSSIAGGPDNEQFF. In DNA, the CDR3 is TGTGCCAGCAGCTCAATAGCGGGGGGCCCCGACAATGAGCAGTTCTTC.

Only a few counts were recorded for this clonotype. V and J are TRBV6-1 and TRBJ2-5, with TRBD1 as a possible D gene (5 bases). The CDR3 sequence is 14 residues long. Germline V gene lookup returns CDR1 MNHNS and CDR2 SASEGT. Trimming cost V 6 bases and J 1 base, with 12 bases left between them. CDR3 in DNA: TGTGCCAGCAGAGAACCAGGGTTCCAAGAGACCCAGTACTTC. Encoded protein: CASREPGFQETQYF.